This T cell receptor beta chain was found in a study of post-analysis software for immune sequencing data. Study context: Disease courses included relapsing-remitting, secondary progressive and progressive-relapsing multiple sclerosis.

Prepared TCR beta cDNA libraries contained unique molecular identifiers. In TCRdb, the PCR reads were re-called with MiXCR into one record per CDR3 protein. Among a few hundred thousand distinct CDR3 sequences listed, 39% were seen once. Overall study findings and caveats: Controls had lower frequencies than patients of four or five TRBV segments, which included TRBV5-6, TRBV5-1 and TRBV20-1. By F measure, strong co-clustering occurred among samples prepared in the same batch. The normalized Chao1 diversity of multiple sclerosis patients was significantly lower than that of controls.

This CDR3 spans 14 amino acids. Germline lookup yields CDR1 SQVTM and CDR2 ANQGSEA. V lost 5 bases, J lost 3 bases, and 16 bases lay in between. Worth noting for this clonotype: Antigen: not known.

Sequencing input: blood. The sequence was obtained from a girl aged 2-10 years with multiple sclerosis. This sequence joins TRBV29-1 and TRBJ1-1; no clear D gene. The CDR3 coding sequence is TGCAGCGTTAAGGAATGGGGTGTCCACACTGAAGCTTTCTTT. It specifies CSVKEWGVHTEAFF.